Each of the 28 T cell receptor beta chains below was sequenced from the same sample in a study of naive and memory T cell subsets (TCRdb year 2017). Beyond this particular receptor, the publication reports: Naive repertoires, especially CD8, contained a few larger clonotypes, possibly memory cells re-expressing CD45RA.

Library generation was performed with UMI-ligation and nested PCR. The listed sequencing device is Illumina MiSeq. The beta constant-region primer consisted of an equimolar mixture of two oligonucleotides that together covered TRBC1 and TRBC2. Four rounds of PCR, combining the SP2 primer with nested alpha and beta constant-region primers, were used to amplify the ligated cDNA. The public sequencing data were trimmed at Q25 with fastp and processed into clonotypes with MiXCR by TCRdb, which kept only in-frame beta chains. Records with the same CDR3 protein are collapsed into one entry carrying the most frequent genes and DNA. The sample data list 150,000 or so distinct CDR3 sequences, and roughly 22% of these were observed just once. The ten largest make up 0.085% to 0.11% of the sample. The antigens of these receptors remain unknown. The sample was naive CD4+ T cells from blood. Interpreted using the paper, the cell subset or site label stands for: naive T cells, CD45RA high CD27+. Source of these receptors: a human donor in good health.

This clonotype was found a few times. The V call is TRBV15, the J call TRBJ1-4; D is possibly TRBD1 (6 bases). V lost 7 bases and J 7 bases, leaving 25 bases between the germline ends. Per the germline V gene, CDR1 is LNHNV and CDR2 is YYDKDF (reference sequence). The CDR3 runs 17 residues. CDR3 bases: TGTGCCACCAATTCCGGGACAATCTCATCGGGGCCTGAAAAACTGTTTTTT. The encoded protein is CATNSGTISSGPEKLFF.

This clonotype was seen a handful of times. CDR3 coding DNA: TGTGCCAGCTCACCATCAAATTCCTACGAGCAGTACTTC. Protein sequence: CASSPSNSYEQYF. The V and J genes are TRBV18 and TRBJ2-7, with D hard to call. Germline V gene sequence: CDR1 KGHSH, CDR2 LQKENI. The V end was cut by 2 bases, the J end by 1 base, with 6 bases between. CDR3 length: 13 amino acids.

The V gene is TRBV9, the J gene TRBJ2-7; 9 bases are shared with TRBD2. V lost 0 bases and J lost 3; bases outside the gene matches: 4. Germline V gene sequence: CDR1 SGDLS, CDR2 YYNGEE. This CDR3 is built from 15 residues. The CDR3 region has the DNA TGTGCCAGCAGCGTAGCTAGCGGGACTTTCTACGAGCAGTACTTC. Protein: CASSVASGTFYEQYF.

This clonotype was found many times. The CDR3 nucleotides are TGTGCCAGCAGCATCCGGGACAAGGTCACGGGTGAGCAGTACTTC. Amino acid sequence: CASSIRDKVTGEQYF. The J gene is TRBJ2-7, the V gene TRBV5-4; the D gene is possibly TRBD1 (6 bases). Germline CDR1 SGHNT, CDR2 YYREEE (reference sequence). The CDR3 contains 15 residues. Trimming stripped 4 bases from V and 7 bases from J, with 21 bases between. Together with reference TRBV5-4 and TRBJ2-7, the CDR3 gives the full variable domain: ETGVTQSPTHLIKTRGQQVTLRCSSQSGHNTVSWYQQALGQGPQFIFQYYREEENGRGNFPPRFSGLQFPNYSSELNVNALELDDSALYLCASSIRDKVTGEQYFGPGTRLTVT.

A few counts support this clonotype. The V call is TRBV10-3, the J call TRBJ2-7; no clear D. Germline-derived CDR1 and CDR2 are ENHRY and SYGVKD. The CDR3 loop spans 11 amino acids. The V end was cut by 8 bases, the J end by 2 bases, with 7 bases between. CDR3 sequence reads: CAIARAYEQYF. The CDR3, as DNA: TGTGCCATCGCTAGAGCCTACGAGCAGTACTTC.

This clonotype was seen a few times. The chain recombines TRBV2 with TRBJ2-1; maybe TRBD2 (6 bases). Germline assignment: CDR1 SNHLY and CDR2 FYNNEI. Trimming took off 7 bases at V and 4 bases at J, with 11 bases between the two ends. The CDR3 spans 13 residues. In nucleotides, the CDR3 is TGTGCCAGCACTGGGGACTTTTACAATGAGCAGTTCTTC. The encoded protein is CASTGDFYNEQFF.

The chain has TRBV29-1 and TRBJ2-1; 12 bases are shared with TRBD2. CDR3 length: 14 residues. CDR1 is SQVTM and CDR2 is ANQGSEA in the germline V gene. V was clipped by 8 bases and J by 3 bases; unmatched bases: 5. CDR3 nucleotide sequence: TGCAGCTTCCGGACTAGCGGGATCTACAATGAGCAGTTCTTC. This sequence encodes CSFRTSGIYNEQFF.

This clonotype was detected a few times. The chain carries TRBV20-1 and TRBJ1-2, with a possible D match to TRBD1 (5 bases). Trimming removed 6 bases from V and 4 bases from J, with 12 bases in between. Germline V CDR1 and CDR2: DFQATT, SNEGSKA (reference sequence). The CDR3 is made up of 12 amino acids. CDR3 in DNA: TGCAGTGCGTCCGTGGGGGGCTATGGCTACACCTTC. Translated: CSASVGGYGYTF.

This clonotype came up a few times. The chain couples TRBV6-2 or TRBV6-3 to TRBJ2-3, with 11 bases lining up with TRBD2. CDR1 and CDR2 from the germline V gene are MNHEY and SVGEGT. The CDR3 sequence is 14 residues long. Trimming at V came to 5 bases and at J to 15 bases, leaving 13 bases not matched to a gene. CDR3 DNA: TGTGCCAGCAGTGTTGCGCTAGCGGGAGGATATAGATATTTT. Translating it yields CASSVALAGGYRYF.

The CDR3 sequence is CAWSVLNRGTQYF. The CDR3 region has the DNA TGTGCCTGGAGTGTACTTAACAGGGGAACGCAGTATTTT. The V and J genes are TRBV30 and TRBJ2-3; 7 bases align to TRBD1. From germline, CDR1 is GTSNPN and CDR2 SVGIG (reference sequence). CDR3 length: 13 residues. J lost 9 bases, V lost 0 bases, and 6 bases had no gene match.

This clonotype was seen a few times. This chain links TRBV6-5 with TRBJ2-7, with TRBD2 matching 8 bases. The CDR3 is 14 amino acids. V lost 4 bases, J lost 5 bases, and 7 bases stayed unmatched. Germline assignment: CDR1 MNHEY and CDR2 SVGAGI. The CDR3 nucleotides read TGTGCCAGCAGTTCTACGGGAGGGCCAAACGAGCAGTACTTC. As protein: CASSSTGGPNEQYF.

This clonotype came up many times. The chain carries TRBV4-1 and TRBJ2-3; perhaps TRBD2 as D (6 bases). CDR3 size: 15 residues. Germline assignment: CDR1 MGHRA and CDR2 YSYEKL. Trimming shortened V by 0 bases and J by 6 bases, and 13 bases separated the two germline ends. CDR3 residues: CASSQEGGRWDTQYF. CDR3 DNA sequence: TGCGCCAGCAGCCAAGAAGGTGGGAGGTGGGATACGCAGTATTTT.

In its sample, this clonotype was seen a few times. V gene TRBV7-2 combines with J gene TRBJ2-7; 13 positions agree with TRBD2. Germline trimming cut 5 bases from V and 2 bases from J; bases unmatched to any gene: 15. CDR1 is SGHTA and CDR2 is FQGNSA in the germline V gene. There are 19 residues in the CDR3. The CDR3 region is CASSPNGLAGVPRPYEQYF. The CDR3 region has the DNA TGTGCCAGCAGCCCGAACGGACTAGCGGGAGTTCCCCGGCCCTACGAGCAGTACTTC.

J is TRBJ2-1 and V is TRBV29-1; TRBD2 aligns across 7 bases. Looked up from germline, CDR1 is SQVTM and CDR2 is ANQGSEA. Trimming at V came to 7 bases and at J to 9 bases, leaving 12 bases not matched to a gene. CDR3 length: 13 amino acids. CDR3 sequence: CSGTVGRGGEQFF. CDR3 sequence (DNA): TGCAGCGGCACGGTAGGGAGGGGTGGTGAGCAGTTCTTC.

This clonotype was detected ten times or more. V gene TRBV27 combines with J gene TRBJ2-1; the D gene is possibly TRBD1 (5 bases). Trimming shortened V by 8 bases and J by 5 bases, and 13 bases separated the two germline ends. The CDR3 extends over 13 amino acids. CDR1 MNHEY and CDR2 SMNVEV come from the germline V gene (reference sequence). DNA for the CDR3: TGTGCCAGCGGTCGTTCAGGGAACAATGAGCAGTTCTTC. Its protein product is CASGRSGNNEQFF.

This rearrangement joins TRBV9 to TRBJ2-1; tentatively, D is TRBD2 (5 bases). This CDR3 is 15 amino acids long. Trimming took 4 bases from V and 10 from J, leaving 21 bases between them. The germline V gene has CDR1 SGDLS and CDR2 YYNGEE. The CDR3 DNA follows: TGTGCCAGCAGCCCCACGGCTAGCAGGCCCAAGGAGCAGTTCTTC. It translates to CASSPTASRPKEQFF.

The chain employs TRBV11-2 and TRBJ2-1; 8 bases align to TRBD2. There are 17 residues in the CDR3. The germline CDR1 and CDR2 sequences are SGHAT and FQNNGV. V gave up 1 base and J gave up 9 bases; unmatched junction bases: 14. In nucleotides, the CDR3 is TGTGCCAGCAGCTTAGTGGTCTCGGGAGGGCCACATGTTGAGCAGTTCTTC. It specifies CASSLVVSGGPHVEQFF.

This clonotype was detected only a few times. The chain carries TRBV19 and TRBJ2-7; no reliable D call. From germline, CDR1 is LNHDA and CDR2 SQIVND (reference sequence). V was clipped by 2 bases and J by 1 base, with 9 bases between them. This CDR3 has 14 residues. The CDR3 coding sequence is TGTGCCAGTAGTATAAGGGTTGATTCCTACGAGCAGTACTTC. Its translation is CASSIRVDSYEQYF.

This clonotype was observed a handful of times. V is TRBV6-2 or TRBV6-3 and J is TRBJ2-1; 12 bases are shared with TRBD2. The length of the CDR3 is 19 residues. The J segment lost 7 bases and the V segment lost 6 bases, leaving 19 bases of the junction unmatched. Germline V gene data show CDR1 as MNHEY and CDR2 as SVGEGT. CDR3 bases: TGTGCCAGCAGCCGGATGGCTCTAGCGGGAGGGCCGAGGATGAATGAGCAGTTCTTC. Amino acids: CASSRMALAGGPRMNEQFF.

This clonotype showed up just a few times. The genes are TRBV7-2 and TRBJ2-4; 7 nucleotides line up with TRBD1. Losses at the gene ends were 4 bases for V and 0 bases for J; bases not matched to a gene: 6. This CDR3 has 16 residues. Germline V lookup: CDR1 SGHTA, CDR2 FQGNSA. The CDR3 region is CASSSDRALAKNIQYF. CDR3 nucleotide sequence: TGTGCCAGCAGCTCCGACAGGGCACTAGCCAAAAACATTCAGTACTTC. Complete variable domain (other parts from reference TRBV7-2 and TRBJ2-4): GAGVSQSPSNKVTEKGKDVELRCDPISGHTALYWYRQSLGQGLEFLIYFQGNSAPDKSGLPSDRFSAERTGGSVSTLTIQRTQQEDSAVYLCASSSDRALAKNIQYFGAGTRLSVL.

In nucleotides, the CDR3 is TGTGCCAGCAGTTACTCCTGGGACCGAGAAAATCAGCCCCAGCATTTT. Amino acids: CASSYSWDRENQPQHF. The gene calls are TRBV6-6 and TRBJ1-5; tentatively, D is TRBD1 (5 bases). Germline V CDR1 and CDR2: MNHNY, SVGAGI (reference sequence). The V and J ends lost 0 bases and 4 bases respectively, with 13 bases between them. CDR3 length equals 16 residues.

In its sample, this clonotype was seen a few times. CDR3 sequence reads: CATSSGGSGANVLTF. In nucleotides, the CDR3 is TGTGCCACCAGTTCGGGGGGAAGTGGGGCCAACGTCCTGACTTTC. The chain is built from TRBV15 and TRBJ2-6; 7 nucleotides match TRBD2. This CDR3 region has 15 residues. The V and J ends lost 6 bases and 3 bases, in that order; junction bases with no gene match: 5. CDR1 is LNHNV and CDR2 is YYDKDF in the germline V gene (reference sequence).

This clonotype was found a few times. The chain couples TRBV4-1 to TRBJ2-1; the match to TRBD1 covers 9 bases. The CDR3 totals 15 residues. The junction had 11 bases not matched to a gene; V was cut back by 5 bases and J by 9 bases. Germline V gene data show CDR1 as MGHRA and CDR2 as YSYEKL. CDR3 bases: TGCGCCAGCAGCAACATGAGGGACAGGGTCGGTGAGCAGTTCTTC. Amino acids: CASSNMRDRVGEQFF.

CDR3 sequence (DNA): TGTGCCAGCAGCCGCCGGGACAGGGGGGGCGAGCAGTACTTC. Its protein product is CASSRRDRGGEQYF. This sequence joins TRBV7-2 and TRBJ2-7, with TRBD1 identical over 11 bases. With 5 bases clipped from V and 6 bases from J, the junction kept 6 bases outside the gene matches. CDR1 and CDR2 (germline): SGHTA, FQGNSA. The CDR3 is 14 residues long. The whole variable domain, filled in from reference TRBV7-2 and TRBJ2-7, reads GAGVSQSPSNKVTEKGKDVELRCDPISGHTALYWYRQSLGQGLEFLIYFQGNSAPDKSGLPSDRFSAERTGGSVSTLTIQRTQQEDSAVYLCASSRRDRGGEQYFGPGTRLTVT.

This sequence joins TRBV27 and TRBJ2-1, with 9 bases lining up with TRBD2. CDR1 and CDR2 from the germline V gene are MNHEY and SMNVEV (reference sequence). Losses at the gene ends were 4 bases for V and 10 bases for J; bases not matched to a gene: 11. CDR3 length: 15 residues. The CDR3 sequence: CASSSLAGGRGEQFF. CDR3 bases: TGTGCCAGCAGTTCACTAGCGGGTGGCCGGGGGGAGCAGTTCTTC.

The chain carries TRBV6-5 and TRBJ1-1; unclear D gene. Germline values: CDR1 MNHEY, CDR2 SVGAGI. The CDR3 covers 14 residues. Trimming pared 2 bases from V and 6 bases from J, leaving 13 bases between. CDR3 region: CASSYDRGLAEAFF. DNA for the CDR3: TGTGCCAGCAGTTACGATCGTGGACTTGCTGAAGCTTTCTTT.

The chain employs TRBV6-5 and TRBJ2-6; 9 bases map to TRBD2. V gave up 4 bases and J gave up 0 bases; unmatched junction bases: 10. CDR3 size: 19 residues. Germline lookup yields CDR1 MNHEY and CDR2 SVGAGI. The CDR3 sequence is CASSSSKLAGSSGANVLTF. Written as DNA, the CDR3 is TGTGCCAGCAGTTCATCTAAACTAGCGGGTAGCTCTGGGGCCAACGTCCTGACTTTC.

This clonotype was seen once. This chain connects TRBV7-9 to TRBJ2-7; 7 bases are a match to TRBD2. J was trimmed by 2 bases and V by 5 bases; bases with no gene match: 9. CDR3 length: 15 amino acids. From germline, CDR1 is SEHNR and CDR2 FQNEAQ (reference sequence). The CDR3 bases are TGTGCCAGCAGCCCCCTGGGGCGGGGGACCTACGAGCAGTACTTC. Translation: CASSPLGRGTYEQYF. The full variable domain, with the rest looked up from reference TRBV7-9 and TRBJ2-7, is DTGVSQNPRHKITKRGQNVTFRCDPISEHNRLYWYRQTLGQGPEFLTYFQNEAQLEKSRLLSDRFSAERPKGSFSTLEIQRTEQGDSAMYLCASSPLGRGTYEQYFGPGTRLTVT.